The clone carrying this T cell receptor beta chain has at least ten counts. Antigen unknown. These data belong to a study of T cells in Graves' hyperthyroidism and ophthalmopathy. Findings of the study overall: Using 13 V-J features, a model discriminated ophthalmopathy from stable hyperthyroidism. Ophthalmopathy onset followed model prediction by a median around six months.

Newly diagnosed patients aged 18 to 65 had hyperthyroidism of under 2 months' duration. Researchers amplified the TCR beta CDR3 regions from RNA transcripts. In the first-round RT-PCR of the TCR CDR3, the HTBI primer set was used. One entry per CDR3 protein, called by TCRdb with MiXCR from the multiplex PCR reads. In the table there are 500,000 to 750,000 distinct CDR3 sequences, about half of which are singletons. V lost 5 bases and J 0 bases, leaving 17 bases between the germline ends. Looked up from germline, CDR1 is DFQATT and CDR2 is SNEGSKA (reference sequence). The CDR3 is 16 residues long. Material for sequencing was peripheral blood or thyroid tissue (not recorded which). The TCR was taken from a young woman with Graves' hyperthyroidism. This chain uses TRBV20-1 with TRBJ1-5; D ambiguous. This CDR3 reads CSAPGEAHNSNQPQHF. The CDR3 coding sequence is TGCAGTGCTCCCGGGGAGGCCCATAATAGCAATCAGCCCCAGCATTTT.